Following are 19 T cell receptor beta chains from one sample sequenced in a study of cytomegalovirus exposure and HLA in healthy donors. PCR employed 60 Vbeta and 13 Jbeta primers. TCRdb's copy holds only in-frame clones and misses some; the assay was immunoSEQ multiplex PCR. The repertoire includes 100,000 to 150,000 clones, 15% to 20% of them detected once, and about 3% sits in the top ten. The sequencing input was PBMCs. These receptors were collected from a female donor in good health and CMV-seropositive.

The rearrangement joins TRBV28 to TRBJ2-7, with D perhaps matching TRBD1 (7 bases). The CDR3 is 15 amino acids. Germline CDR1 reads MDHEN; CDR2 reads SYDVKM. V shed 1 base and J shed 2 bases, with 12 bases lying between them. CDR3 coding DNA: TGTGCCAGCAGTTTATTCGGCAGGGGGGCCTACGAGCAGTACTTC. It is translated as CASSLFGRGAYEQYF. The full variable domain, rest sourced from reference TRBV28 and TRBJ2-7, is DVKVTQSSRYLVKRTGEKVFLECVQDMDHENMFWYRQDPGLGLRLIYFSYDVKMKEKGDIPEGYSVSREKKERFSLILESASTNQTSMYLCASSLFGRGAYEQYFGPGTRLTVT.

This clone occurred a few times. The V and J genes are TRBV27 and TRBJ2-1; D perhaps matches TRBD2 (6 bases). V lost 4 bases to trimming and J lost 4 bases, with 8 bases between them. The CDR3 runs to 13 residues. Per germline, CDR1 MNHEY and CDR2 SMNVEV (reference sequence). As DNA, the CDR3 is TGTGCCAGCAGTTGGGGGGTGTACAATGAGCAGTTCTTC. This encodes CASSWGVYNEQFF.

V gene TRBV19 combines with J gene TRBJ1-1; TRBD1 matches 8 bases. Germline V gene sequence: CDR1 LNHDA, CDR2 SQIVND (reference sequence). V was clipped by 7 bases and J by 5 bases; unmatched bases: 3. This CDR3 has 12 amino acids. The CDR3 is CASITGGTEAFF. The CDR3 DNA sequence: TGTGCCAGTATAACAGGGGGGACTGAAGCTTTCTTT.

Concerning this clone: The junction departs from germline at one end; a sequencing error may be responsible. Different DNA sequences within this sample yield the same CDR3. The J gene is TRBJ2-1, the V gene TRBV15; 11 nucleotides line up with TRBD1. From germline, CDR1 is LNHNV and CDR2 YYDKDF (reference sequence). The CDR3 runs to 16 residues. In DNA, the CDR3 is TGTGCCACCAGCAGAGAAAGGACAGGGGGCTACCATGAGCAGTTCTTC. This encodes CATSRERTGGYHEQFF.

The rearrangement links TRBV12-5 to TRBJ1-1, with D perhaps matching TRBD1 (5 bases). This CDR3 region has 19 residues. Germline CDR1 LGHNT, CDR2 FRNRAP. Trimming stripped 0 bases from V and 10 bases from J, with 30 bases between. CDR3 region: CASGLVYWGVRQQRSGAFF. The DNA of the CDR3 is TGTGCTAGTGGTTTGGTGTACTGGGGTGTCCGACAGCAGAGATCGGGAGCTTTCTTT.

V usage is TRBV30 and J usage is TRBJ2-3; TRBD2 aligns across 9 bases. In germline, CDR1 is GTSNPN, CDR2 SVGIG (reference sequence). The CDR3 has 16 residues. V trimming: 2 bases; J trimming: 4 bases; junction bases outside the gene matches: 10. Here the CDR3 reads CAWSLRAGGPPDTQYF. The CDR3 nucleotides are TGTGCCTGGAGTCTTAGGGCGGGAGGGCCGCCAGATACGCAGTATTTT.

The CDR3 region is CASSSLAGESYNEQFF. The CDR3 region has the DNA TGTGCCAGCAGCTCCCTAGCGGGAGAGTCCTACAATGAGCAGTTCTTC. The chain is built from TRBV7-2 and TRBJ2-1; 10 nucleotides agree with TRBD2. This CDR3 is built from 16 residues. V dropped 4 bases and J dropped 1; count of bases not matched to a gene: 4. CDR1 is SGHTA, CDR2 FQGNSA, per germline.

This clone was counted a few times. As DNA, the CDR3 is TGCGCCAGCAGCCACACCTGGGGGACAAAAGGTGAAGCTTTCTTT. Its translation: CASSHTWGTKGEAFF. The chain combines TRBV4-3 with TRBJ1-1; D perhaps matches TRBD1 (6 bases). The ends were cut back, 3 bases at V and 7 bases at J, with 18 bases in the middle. This CDR3 is 15 amino acids long. CDR1 LGHNA and CDR2 YSLEER come from the germline V gene.

This clone came up a few times. The V gene is TRBV25-1, the J gene TRBJ1-1; D is perhaps TRBD1 (5 bases). The CDR3 consists of 16 residues. The V gene lost 3 bases and the J gene lost 4 bases, with 18 bases spanning the gap. Germline CDR1 MGHDK, CDR2 SYGVNS. The CDR3 DNA is TGTGCCAGCAGTGATCTTAGTGGGGGGGAAGGCACTGAAGCTTTCTTT. This codes for CASSDLSGGEGTEAFF.

This clone showed up just a few times. This chain joins TRBV28 and TRBJ1-4; 7 nucleotides align to TRBD1. CDR1 and CDR2 from the germline V gene are MDHEN and SYDVKM. With 6 bases clipped from V and 6 bases from J, the junction kept 13 bases outside the gene matches. This CDR3 is built from 16 residues. The CDR3 reads CASRSPGGTVHEKLFF. The DNA of the CDR3 is TGTGCCAGCAGGTCCCCCGGCGGGACAGTTCATGAAAAACTGTTTTTT.

This clone was picked up a small number of times. The V gene is TRBV30, the J gene TRBJ1-2; D is uncertain. Germline lookup yields CDR1 GTSNPN and CDR2 SVGIG (reference sequence). The ends were cut back, 5 bases at V and 7 bases at J, with 17 bases in the middle. The CDR3 has 13 amino acids. The CDR3 region is CAWDHPGYAGYTF. The CDR3 DNA sequence: TGTGCCTGGGATCATCCAGGATATGCTGGCTACACCTTC.

The chain uses TRBV9 and TRBJ2-1; D is ambiguous. Germline values: CDR1 SGDLS, CDR2 YYNGEE. The length of the CDR3 is 12 residues. Trimming took off 5 bases at V and 4 bases at J, with 7 bases between the two ends. For the CDR3, the DNA is TGTGCCAGCAGTGGTACTTACAATGAGCAGTTCTTC. Translation: CASSGTYNEQFF.

A few counts support this clone. This chain joins TRBV5-6 and TRBJ1-2; 9 positions match TRBD1. This CDR3 has 15 amino acids. Germline loops: CDR1 SGHDT, CDR2 YYEEEE. J was trimmed by 8 bases and V by 0 bases; bases with no gene match: 8. The chain's CDR3 is CASSLVGTGPVGYTF. In nucleotides, the CDR3 is TGTGCCAGCAGCTTGGTCGGGACAGGGCCTGTAGGCTACACCTTC.

This clone showed up just a few times. The chain is built from TRBV2 and TRBJ2-7, with a weak D call TRBD1 (5 bases). CDR3 size: 14 residues. Trimming took 7 bases from V and 3 from J, leaving 16 bases between them. CDR1 is SNHLY and CDR2 is FYNNEI in the germline V gene. The CDR3 nucleotides read TGTGCCAGCAAAAGGGGCAGGGAAAACTACGAGCAGTACTTC. This codes for CASKRGRENYEQYF.

The V call is TRBV20-1, the J call TRBJ2-7; D is undetermined. The CDR3 is 11 residues long. The V and J ends lost 5 bases and 1 base respectively, with 6 bases between them. CDR1 and CDR2 (germline): DFQATT, SNEGSKA (reference sequence). The CDR3 reads CSAHRSYEQYF. CDR3 nucleotide sequence: TGCAGTGCTCACCGGTCCTACGAGCAGTACTTC.

This clone was found a few times. The J gene is TRBJ1-5, the V gene TRBV5-6, with 7 bases identical to TRBD1. CDR3 length: 14 amino acids. The J segment lost 1 base and the V segment lost 5 bases, leaving 3 bases of the junction unmatched. Germline CDR1 SGHDT, CDR2 YYEEEE. CDR3 nucleotides: TGTGCCAGCAGTTACAGGGGCAGCAATCAGCCCCAGCATTTT. Encoded protein: CASSYRGSNQPQHF.

In this sample, this clone turned up a few times. V gene TRBV28 combines with J gene TRBJ1-4, with TRBD1 matching over 8 bases. The germline CDR1 and CDR2 sequences are MDHEN and SYDVKM. Unmatched junction bases numbered 4, after V lost 6 bases and J lost 7 bases. The CDR3 consists of 13 residues. The CDR3 DNA reads as TGTGCCAGCAGCCCGGACAGGGCTGAAAAACTGTTTTTT. This sequence encodes CASSPDRAEKLFF.

This clone was detected only a few times. The chain links TRBV28 to TRBJ1-6; no definite D call. This CDR3 spans 17 amino acids. Germline V gives CDR1 MDHEN, CDR2 SYDVKM. V was shortened by 7 bases and J by 4 bases, with 20 bases between the two germline ends. The CDR3 bases are TGTGCCAGCACTCTCGCCGCGGGCGGCGGTTATAATTCACCCCTCCACTTT. Encoded protein: CASTLAAGGGYNSPLHF.

This clone was counted a few times. V and J are TRBV6-1 and TRBJ2-5; D is possibly TRBD1 (6 bases). The CDR3 runs 14 residues. The germline gives CDR1 MNHNS, CDR2 SASEGT. Trimming removed 6 bases from V and 5 bases from J, with 16 bases in between. CDR3 in DNA: TGTGCCAGCAGGACCCAAGGGGGACGGGAGACCCAGTACTTC. Translating it yields CASRTQGGRETQYF.